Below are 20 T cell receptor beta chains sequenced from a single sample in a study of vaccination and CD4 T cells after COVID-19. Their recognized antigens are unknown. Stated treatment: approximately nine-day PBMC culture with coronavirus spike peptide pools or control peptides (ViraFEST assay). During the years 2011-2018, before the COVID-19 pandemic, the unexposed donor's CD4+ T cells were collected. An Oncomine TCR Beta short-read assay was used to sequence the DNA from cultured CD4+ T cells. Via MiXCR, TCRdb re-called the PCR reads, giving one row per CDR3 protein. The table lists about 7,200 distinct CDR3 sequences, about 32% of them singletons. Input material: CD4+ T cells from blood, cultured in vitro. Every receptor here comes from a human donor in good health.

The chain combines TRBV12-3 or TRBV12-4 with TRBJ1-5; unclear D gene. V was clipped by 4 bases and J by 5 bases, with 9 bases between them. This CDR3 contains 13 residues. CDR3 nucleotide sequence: TGTGCCAGCAGTTCACTTCTGGATCAGCCCCAGCATTTT. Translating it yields CASSSLLDQPQHF.

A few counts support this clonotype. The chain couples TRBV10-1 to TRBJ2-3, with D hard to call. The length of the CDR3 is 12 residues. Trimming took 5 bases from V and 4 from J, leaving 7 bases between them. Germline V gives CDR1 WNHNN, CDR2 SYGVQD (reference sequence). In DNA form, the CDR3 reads TGCGCCAGCAGTCCTGGGGCAGATACGCAGTATTTT. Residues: CASSPGADTQYF.

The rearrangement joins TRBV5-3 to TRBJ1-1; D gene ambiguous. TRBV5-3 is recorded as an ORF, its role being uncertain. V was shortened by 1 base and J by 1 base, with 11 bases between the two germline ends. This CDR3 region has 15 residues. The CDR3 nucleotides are TGTGCCAGAAGCTTGACCCCCAGACAGAACACTGAAGCTTTCTTT. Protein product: CARSLTPRQNTEAFF.

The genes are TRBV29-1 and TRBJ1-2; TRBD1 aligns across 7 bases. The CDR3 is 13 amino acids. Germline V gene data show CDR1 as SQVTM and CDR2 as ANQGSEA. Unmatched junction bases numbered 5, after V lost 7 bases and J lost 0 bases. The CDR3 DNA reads TGCAGCGGGGGGGACAGAGCTAACTATGGCTACACCTTC. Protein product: CSGGDRANYGYTF.

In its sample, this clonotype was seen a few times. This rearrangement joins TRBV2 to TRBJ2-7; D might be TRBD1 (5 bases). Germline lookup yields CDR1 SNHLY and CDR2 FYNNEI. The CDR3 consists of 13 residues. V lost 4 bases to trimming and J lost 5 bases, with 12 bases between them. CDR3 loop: CASSVYFRDEQYF. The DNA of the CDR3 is TGTGCCAGCAGTGTGTATTTCAGGGACGAGCAGTACTTC.

The CDR3 loop reads CSARDQVGLSYAFF. CDR3 nucleotides: TGCAGTGCTAGGGATCAAGTGGGCTTAAGCTACGCTTTCTTT. The chain has TRBV20-1 and TRBJ1-1; D is undetermined. V was trimmed by 3 bases and J by 11 bases, leaving 22 bases between them. Germline CDR1 DFQATT, CDR2 SNEGSKA (reference sequence). This CDR3 region has 14 residues.

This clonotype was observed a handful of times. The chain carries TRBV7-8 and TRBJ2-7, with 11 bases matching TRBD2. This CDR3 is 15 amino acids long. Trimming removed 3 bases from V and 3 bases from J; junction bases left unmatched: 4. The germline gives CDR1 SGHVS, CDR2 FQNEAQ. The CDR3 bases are TGTGCCAGCAGCTTCACTAGCGGGGGACACTACGAGCAGTACTTC. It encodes CASSFTSGGHYEQYF.

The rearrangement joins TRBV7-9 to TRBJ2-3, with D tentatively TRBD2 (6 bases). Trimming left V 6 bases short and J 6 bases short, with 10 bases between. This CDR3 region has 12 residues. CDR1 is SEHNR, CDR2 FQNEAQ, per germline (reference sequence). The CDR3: CASSGTDDTQYF. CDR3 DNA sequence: TGTGCCAGCAGTGGGACTGATGATACGCAGTATTTT.

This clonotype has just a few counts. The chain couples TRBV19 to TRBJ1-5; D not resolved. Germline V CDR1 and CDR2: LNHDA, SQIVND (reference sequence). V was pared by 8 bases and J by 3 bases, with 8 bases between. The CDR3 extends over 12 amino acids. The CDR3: CASSYNNQPQHF. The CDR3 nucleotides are TGTGCCAGTTCCTACAACAATCAGCCCCAGCATTTT.

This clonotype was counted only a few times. The CDR3 protein is CASSLVGHSGANVLTF. DNA for the CDR3: TGTGCCAGCAGCTTAGTAGGGCACTCTGGGGCCAACGTCCTGACTTTC. The chain uses TRBV11-3 and TRBJ2-6; D remains unclear. The CDR3 sequence is 16 residues long. CDR1 and CDR2 (germline): SGHNT, YENEEA. V was trimmed by 1 base and J by 0 bases, leaving 7 bases between them.

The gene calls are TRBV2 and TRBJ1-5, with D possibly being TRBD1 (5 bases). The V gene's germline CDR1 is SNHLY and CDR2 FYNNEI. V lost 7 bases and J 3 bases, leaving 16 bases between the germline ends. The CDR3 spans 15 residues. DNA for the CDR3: TGTGCCAGCACCCTGAGTGGGGACCTCAATCAGCCCCAGCATTTT. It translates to CASTLSGDLNQPQHF.

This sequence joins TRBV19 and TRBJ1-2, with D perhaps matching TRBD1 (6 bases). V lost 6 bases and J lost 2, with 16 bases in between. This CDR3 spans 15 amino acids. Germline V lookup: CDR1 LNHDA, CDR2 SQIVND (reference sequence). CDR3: CASSGSGGPNYGYTF. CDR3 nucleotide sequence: TGTGCCAGTAGCGGCTCCGGGGGCCCAAACTATGGCTACACCTTC.

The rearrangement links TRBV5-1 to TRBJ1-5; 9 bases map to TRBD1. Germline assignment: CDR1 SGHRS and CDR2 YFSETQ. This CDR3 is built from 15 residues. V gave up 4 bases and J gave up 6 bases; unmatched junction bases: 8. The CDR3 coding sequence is TGCGCCAGCAGCCCTGGGACAGGGCTTAGTCAGCCCCAGCATTTT. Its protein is CASSPGTGLSQPQHF.

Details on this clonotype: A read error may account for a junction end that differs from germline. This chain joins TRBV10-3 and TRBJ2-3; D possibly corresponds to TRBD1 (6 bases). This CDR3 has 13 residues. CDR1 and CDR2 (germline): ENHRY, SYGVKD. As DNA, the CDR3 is TGTGCCATCAGTGAGCCGCGGACAGAAACGCAGTATTTT. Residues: CAISEPRTETQYF.

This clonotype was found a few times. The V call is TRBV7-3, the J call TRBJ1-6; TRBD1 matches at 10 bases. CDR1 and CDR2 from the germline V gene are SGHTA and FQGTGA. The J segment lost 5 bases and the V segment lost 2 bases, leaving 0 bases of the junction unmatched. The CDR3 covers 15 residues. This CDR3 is CASSLDRGHNSPLHF. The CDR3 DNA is TGTGCCAGCAGCTTAGACAGGGGGCATAATTCACCCCTCCACTTT.

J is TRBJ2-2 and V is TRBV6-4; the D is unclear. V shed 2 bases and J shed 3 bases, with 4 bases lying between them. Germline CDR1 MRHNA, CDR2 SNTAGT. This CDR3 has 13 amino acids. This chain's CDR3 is CASSDRDTGELFF. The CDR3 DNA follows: TGTGCCAGCAGTGACAGGGACACCGGGGAGCTGTTTTTT.

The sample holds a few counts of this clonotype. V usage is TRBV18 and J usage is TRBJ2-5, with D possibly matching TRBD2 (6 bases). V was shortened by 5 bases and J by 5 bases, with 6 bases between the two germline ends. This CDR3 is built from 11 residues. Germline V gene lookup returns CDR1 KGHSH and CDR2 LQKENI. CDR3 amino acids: CASSGGETQYF. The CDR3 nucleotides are TGTGCCAGCTCAGGGGGGGAGACCCAGTACTTC. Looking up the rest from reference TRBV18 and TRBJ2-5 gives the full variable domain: NAGVMQNPRHLVRRRGQEARLRCSPMKGHSHVYWYRQLPEEGLKFMVYLQKENIIDESGMPKERFSAEFPKEGPSILRIQQVVRGDSAAYFCASSGGETQYFGPGTRLLVL.

In DNA, the CDR3 is TGTGCCAGCACCTGGACAGGGGATGGCTACACCTTC. Its translation is CASTWTGDGYTF. The J gene is TRBJ1-2, the V gene TRBV12-3 or TRBV12-4, with TRBD1 matching over 9 bases. The CDR3 consists of 12 residues. J lost 6 bases, V lost 7 bases, and 3 bases had no gene match.

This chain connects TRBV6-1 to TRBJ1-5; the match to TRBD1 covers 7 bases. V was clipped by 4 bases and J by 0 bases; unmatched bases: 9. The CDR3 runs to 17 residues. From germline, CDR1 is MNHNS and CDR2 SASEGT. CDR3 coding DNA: TGTGCCAGCAGTGGAAGGACAGGACATTATAGCAATCAGCCCCAGCATTTT. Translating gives CASSGRTGHYSNQPQHF.

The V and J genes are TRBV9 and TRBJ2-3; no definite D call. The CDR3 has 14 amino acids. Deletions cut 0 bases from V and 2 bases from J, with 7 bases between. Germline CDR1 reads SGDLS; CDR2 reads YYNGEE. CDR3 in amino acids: CASSVGGFTDTQYF. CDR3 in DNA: TGTGCCAGCAGCGTAGGCGGTTTCACAGATACGCAGTATTTT.